These 13 T cell receptor beta chains came from one sample sequenced in a study of blood T cell repertoires in COVID-19. Data came from immunoSEQ multiplex PCR; TCRdb stores just in-frame clones and leaves some out. This sample has 180,000 or so clones, with about 87% found just once. Sequenced: peripheral blood. The source of these receptors is a woman aged 45-65 years with acute or convalescent COVID-19.

V and J are TRBV6-6 and TRBJ1-5; D uncertain. Trimming removed 11 bases from V and 2 bases from J, with 13 bases in between. Germline lookup yields CDR1 MNHNY and CDR2 SVGAGI (reference sequence). This CDR3 region has 13 residues. CDR3 in DNA: TGTGCCGCCCAACTTGATGGCAATCAGCCCCAGCATTTT. Protein: CAAQLDGNQPQHF.

The genes are TRBV19 and TRBJ2-7; TRBD2 aligns across 9 bases. V shed 5 bases, J shed 3 bases, and the junction held 14 bases outside the gene matches. The CDR3 loop spans 17 amino acids. CDR1 is LNHDA and CDR2 is SQIVND in the germline V gene (reference sequence). The CDR3 region has the DNA TGTGCCAGTAGTGCGAATAGGGGGCGGGAGGGCCGCTACGAGCAGTACTTC. Protein sequence: CASSANRGREGRYEQYF.

The chain recombines TRBV30 with TRBJ1-2, with 7 bases that match TRBD1. CDR1 GTSNPN and CDR2 SVGIG come from the germline V gene (reference sequence). CDR3 size: 15 residues. The V and J ends lost 0 bases and 0 bases, in that order; junction bases with no gene match: 4. CDR3 DNA sequence: TGTGCCTGGAGTGTAGGACAGGCATCTAACTATGGCTACACCTTC. It yields the protein CAWSVGQASNYGYTF.

This clone was counted a few times. The J gene is TRBJ1-2, the V gene TRBV30; no clear D. CDR1 GTSNPN and CDR2 SVGIG come from the germline V gene (reference sequence). This CDR3 region has 13 residues. V shed 0 bases and J shed 4 bases, with 9 bases lying between them. The CDR3 coding sequence is TGTGCCTGGAGTGTACTACTGCTCTATGGCTACACCTTC. Residues: CAWSVLLLYGYTF.

The CDR3 DNA reads as TGTGCCAGCAGCCTTAATACACAGATGACGGGGGAGCTGTTTTTT. Amino acids: CASSLNTQMTGELFF. The V call is TRBV14, the J call TRBJ2-2, with D hard to call. The V gene lost 4 bases and the J gene lost 8 bases, with 17 bases spanning the gap. CDR1 and CDR2 (germline): SGHDN, FVKESK. CDR3 length: 15 amino acids.

The rearrangement links TRBV11-2 to TRBJ2-7; 10 positions match TRBD1. The CDR3 runs 15 residues. The ends lost 2 bases at V and 5 bases at J; junction bases unmatched: 6. The germline V gene has CDR1 SGHAT and CDR2 FQNNGV. The CDR3, as DNA: TGTGCCAGCAGCTTATACCGGGACAGGGGCCACGAGCAGTACTTC. Translated, it gives CASSLYRDRGHEQYF.

V is TRBV19 and J is TRBJ2-1, with D perhaps TRBD2 (5 bases). V shed 4 bases and J shed 3 bases, with 13 bases lying between them. From germline, CDR1 is LNHDA and CDR2 SQIVND (reference sequence). CDR3 length: 15 residues. The CDR3 coding sequence is TGTGCCAGTAGTAAGATGGGGAGTGGCTACAATGAGCAGTTCTTC. Its protein is CASSKMGSGYNEQFF.

This rearrangement joins TRBV18 to TRBJ1-1; D may be TRBD1 (5 bases). CDR1 and CDR2 from the germline V gene are KGHSH and LQKENI. V was cut by 2 bases and J by 3 bases, with 10 bases left in between. CDR3 length: 14 amino acids. In DNA, the CDR3 is TGTGCCAGCTCACCAGTCACAGGAGACACTGAAGCTTTCTTT. It is translated as CASSPVTGDTEAFF.

This clone occurred a few times. The chain recombines TRBV14 with TRBJ1-4; weak D call: TRBD1 (6 bases). V was trimmed by 2 bases and J by 5 bases, leaving 12 bases between them. The germline V gene encodes CDR1 SGHDN and CDR2 FVKESK. CDR3 size: 15 residues. The CDR3 DNA follows: TGTGCCAGCAGCCAACCGGGACAAGAGAATGAAAAACTGTTTTTT. Translating it yields CASSQPGQENEKLFF.

The V call is TRBV4-1, the J call TRBJ1-2, with 7 bases aligning to TRBD1. CDR3 length: 17 residues. Trimming cost V 1 base and J 4 bases; bases outside gene matches: 12. Germline CDR1 MGHRA, CDR2 YSYEKL. This CDR3 is CASSQGSRTGAIYGYTF. The CDR3 DNA sequence: TGCGCCAGCAGCCAAGGATCGCGGACAGGTGCTATCTATGGCTACACCTTC.

The rearrangement joins TRBV4-1 to TRBJ1-5, with D maybe TRBD1 (6 bases). V was clipped by 4 bases and J by 5 bases, with 18 bases between them. Germline-derived CDR1 and CDR2 are MGHRA and YSYEKL. CDR3 length: 16 residues. CDR3 DNA: TGCGCCAGCAGCCGAGGGGACAACTTGCTCGATCAGCCCCAGCATTTT. Its translation is CASSRGDNLLDQPQHF.

The CDR3 DNA reads as TGTGCCAGTAGTCCAGACGACAGGGGCCTATTCAATGAGCAGTTCTTC. Translation: CASSPDDRGLFNEQFF. The chain uses TRBV19 and TRBJ2-1; 8 bases fit TRBD1. CDR1 is LNHDA and CDR2 is SQIVND in the germline V gene (reference sequence). Trimming took 5 bases from V and 6 from J; bases not matched to a gene: 12. There are 16 residues in the CDR3.

Comment on this clone: A junction boundary mismatches the germline segment, possibly from a read error. V gene TRBV12-3 or TRBV12-4 combines with J gene TRBJ1-1; 7 positions agree with TRBD1. The CDR3 covers 13 residues. The DNA of the CDR3 is TGTGCCAGCAGTGTAGCAGGGGGAACTGAAGCTTTCTTT. It translates to CASSVAGGTEAFF.